The rows below give T cell receptor beta chains drawn from one sample of a study of blood T cell repertoires in COVID-19. Generated by immunoSEQ multiplex PCR, the TCRdb table keeps only in-frame clones and is missing some. This sample yields some 170,000 clones, of which about 88% are seen a single time; 1% to 1.5% belongs to the top ten. The sequencing sample was made of PBMCs or T cells enriched from blood (not recorded which). Source of these receptors: a human donor with acute COVID-19. The donor label of this sample is uncertain. Both conserved end residues are part of each CDR3. A D gene is named only where the DNA matches it firmly. Some rows mark clone size as missing; the rest say once, few, many or name a class of expanded clone.

D gene,clone size,V gene,J gene,CDR3 DNA,CDR3 protein
.,.,TRBV19,TRBJ1-1,TGTGCCAGTAGTGAGTTCGACAGGTTTAAGGCGAACACTGAAGCTTTCTTT,CASSEFDRFKANTEAFF
.,.,TRBV7-2,TRBJ2-3,TGTGCCAGCAGAGGGGCCAGCACAGATACGCAGTATTTT,CASRGASTDTQYF
TRBD2,.,TRBV28,TRBJ2-3,TGTGCCAGCAACGGACCTTTGAACAGGGAGGAGATAGCGGGGGCTAGCACAGATACGCAGTATTTT,CASNGPLNREEIAGASTDTQYF
.,.,TRBV2,TRBJ1-1,TGTGCCAGCAGTCAGGGGCTTCTAGGGCCTGAAGCTTTCTTT,CASSQGLLGPEAFF
.,.,TRBV3-1/TRBV3-2,TRBJ1-6,TGTGCCAGCAGCCAAGATCAGGGCTGGAATTCACCCCTCCACTTT,CASSQDQGWNSPLHF
.,.,TRBV6-6,TRBJ1-5,TGTGCCAGCAGTCCCTCGGGGGGGCGGGAGCCCCAGCATTTT,CASSPSGGREPQHF
TRBD1,.,TRBV5-1,TRBJ1-2,TGCGCCAGCAGCTTGGGGAGTTGGGACAGGGGAAACTATGGCTACACCTTC,CASSLGSWDRGNYGYTF
.,.,TRBV21-1,TRBJ2-1,TGTGCCAGCACGGGGGCCCACCGGGGGGGCTCCTACAATGAGCAGTTCTTC,CASTGAHRGGSYNEQFF
TRBD1,.,TRBV30,TRBJ2-7,TGTGCCTGGAGTGCCTCCGGGACAGGGGACGAGCAGTACTTC,CAWSASGTGDEQYF
TRBD2,once,TRBV5-4,TRBJ2-3,TGTGCCAGCAGCTTGTGGCGTGGCGGGGGTGGAGATACGCAGTATTTT,CASSLWRGGGGDTQYF
TRBD1,.,TRBV19,TRBJ1-5,TGTGCCAGTAGTCTTGACAGGGGCAATCAGCCCCAGCATTTT,CASSLDRGNQPQHF
.,.,TRBV11-2,TRBJ1-1,TGTGCCAGCAGCCCCCAGGGAGGAACGACTGAAGCTTTCTTT,CASSPQGGTTEAFF
.,.,TRBV7-9,TRBJ2-4,TGTGCCAGCAGCCCTCACGCCCCCGGAGTAGCCAAAAACATTCAGTACTTC,CASSPHAPGVAKNIQYF
.,.,TRBV19,TRBJ2-3,TGTGCCAGTAGGCAGGGGCGAGACACAGATACGCAGTATTTT,CASRQGRDTDTQYF
.,.,TRBV6-1,TRBJ2-7,TGTGCCAGCAGTGACCGACAAGTCGGGAGAGGGATCCACGAGCAGTACTTC,CASSDRQVGRGIHEQYF
.,.,TRBV7-9,TRBJ1-1,TGTGCCAGCAGCTTAACTGGGGGCGGCACTGAAGCTTTCTTT,CASSLTGGGTEAFF
TRBD1,.,TRBV2,TRBJ1-4,TGTGCCAGTCGCCAGGGGGGCCTAAATGAAAAACTGTTTTTT,CASRQGGLNEKLFF
.,.,TRBV6-5,TRBJ1-2,TGTGCCAGCAGTACTAGCTTCGGCTACACCTTC,CASSTSFGYTF
TRBD1,.,TRBV5-1,TRBJ2-5,TGCGCCAGCAGCCGGACAGGACCTCAAGAGACCCAGTACTTC,CASSRTGPQETQYF
TRBD1,.,TRBV5-4,TRBJ2-6,TGTGCCAGCAGCTTGGAAGCAGGGGGCTGGGCTGGGGCCAACGTCCTGACTTTC,CASSLEAGGWAGANVLTF
.,.,TRBV9,TRBJ2-7,TGTGCCAGCAGCGGGGGCGGTTTTGGGCGGAATTACGAGCAGTACTTC,CASSGGGFGRNYEQYF
.,.,TRBV5-6,TRBJ1-3,TGTGCCAGCAGCTTGGGACCGACAGCCAGCTCTGGAAACACCATATATTTT,CASSLGPTASSGNTIYF
.,.,TRBV18,TRBJ1-1,TGTGCCAGCTCACCTAGAATATCCGGGTCCTCAAACACTGAAGCTTTCTTT,CASSPRISGSSNTEAFF
.,once,TRBV4-1,TRBJ2-7,TGCGCCAGCAGCCAAGATCCAGGCTCCTACGAGCAGTACTTC,CASSQDPGSYEQYF
TRBD1,.,TRBV30,TRBJ2-7,TGTGCCTGTACGGACAGGGAACCCTACGAGCAGTACTTC,CACTDREPYEQYF
TRBD1,.,TRBV2,TRBJ1-1,TGTGCCAGCAGTTCCGGGACAGGGGTTGAAGCTTTCTTT,CASSSGTGVEAFF
.,.,TRBV11-2,TRBJ2-7,TGTGCCAGCAGCTTACAGTTCGAGCAGTACTTC,CASSLQFEQYF
.,.,TRBV24-1,TRBJ2-1,TGTGCCACCAGTGGAGCTTGGATAGGGGGCAATGAGCAGTTCTTC,CATSGAWIGGNEQFF